This T cell receptor beta chain was documented in a study of blood T cell repertoires in COVID-19 (dated by TCRdb to about 2020). The study in broad terms: Collaborator samples came from the United States, Italy and Spain and covered acute and convalescent phases of COVID-19. The material from the prospective study consisted of cDNA or gDNA derived from T cells, B-cell-depleted T cells, or PBMCs. The dataset comprised deeply sampled blood TCRbeta repertoires from subjects exposed to, actively infected with, or recovered from COVID-19. The repertoires were released in a freely available public database intended as a resource for research on the immune response to SARS-CoV-2. The samples were drawn from the first 160 participants of the ongoing ImmuneRACE study and from some 1,300 subjects provided by 6 global collaborators. Nearly every sample came with metadata listing a de-identified subject ID, COVID-19 status, age in years and sex. Where available, HLA class I and class II types were obtained from metadata supplied by the sample provider rather than from assay-based typing. Findings and caveats that apply to the study as a whole: The amount of clinical and demographic metadata varied by source and participant and was provided uncurated.

In the case of this clone: What antigen it recognizes has not been identified. Per-base quality was not reported, and no clone a single base away is much larger than it.

The collaborating institutions used their own protocols to collect whole blood in K2EDTA tubes. For TCRbeta analysis, collaborators shipped samples as frozen whole blood, isolated PBMCs, or DNA extracted from either of those sample types. CDR1 and CDR2, per the germline V gene, are SGHRS and YFSETQ. The CDR3 runs 13 residues from the cysteine to the phenylalanine. Only CDR3 DNA remains: 39 bases, in frame from the first base. V is reduced by 4 bases and J by 1 base, leaving a spacing of 8 bases between them. TCRbeta CDR3 regions were amplified from genomic DNA by means of the immunoSEQ Assay, a bias-controlled multiplex PCR. In the paper's pipeline: Within the assay, amplification of reference gene primers was used to estimate how many nucleated cells each sample contained. Sequence reads were collapsed and filtered to measure the absolute abundance of every unique TCRbeta CDR3 rearrangement. For each sample, productive Simpson clonality was calculated as the square root of Simpson's diversity index over productive rearrangements. TCRdb provides this immuneACCESS table in a form limited to in-frame rearrangements. Some clones are lacking; in checked studies, under half of them reflect an unresolved V gene, and why the rest are absent is not known. That table furnishes V, J and clone size, whereas the DNA furnished D and trimming. Across this sample there are 60,000 to 70,000 clones, with roughly three quarters seen only once. Clones ranked in the top ten supply approximately 6% of the sample.

The sample comprised peripheral blood. This TCR came from a woman aged 70-85 years with acute or convalescent COVID-19. The rearrangement joined TRBV5-1 to TRBJ2-5, with the D gene call left open. In nucleotides, the sequence is TGCGCCAGCAGCCTGGCCAGCCAAGAGACCCAGTACTTC. It is translated as CASSLASQETQYF.